This TCR beta chain was recovered during a study of response to subunit inactivated influenza vaccine. From the RT-PCR reads, TCRdb called clonotypes with MiXCR, one entry per CDR3 protein. The data show about 540,000 distinct CDR3 sequences, roughly a quarter seen once. Germline V gene sequence: CDR1 DFQATT, CDR2 SNEGSKA (reference sequence). This CDR3 comprises 13 residues. V lost 3 bases to trimming and J lost 3 bases, with 11 bases between them. These data were likewise used in another study, on T cells expressing NK-cell markers. That source reports: A 5'RACE template switching approach incorporating UMIs was used to make TCR beta cDNA. HCMV seropositivity characterized most of the eight sequenced donors, and seronegativity one. NKG2C+ dominant clonotype frequencies in 5 or 6 donors were roughly 1.0-7.5% of CD8+ T cells. The CD3+CD56-NKG2C+ fraction of a handful of donors was also led by these clonotypes. HCMV specificity of the expanded NKG2C+ T cell clones stayed unclear.

This specimen consisted of CD4+ T cells sorted from PBMCs, obtained 11 to 12 days after vaccination. V gene TRBV20-1 combines with J gene TRBJ2-5; perhaps TRBD1 as D (6 bases). This sequence originates from a man aged 50-60 years who received an inactivated influenza vaccine. CDR3 loop: CSASRTVKETQYF. CDR3 bases: TGCAGTGCTAGCCGGACAGTCAAAGAGACCCAGTACTTC.